One T cell receptor (beta chain) is described in this entry. Its cognate antigen is unknown. This entry comes from a study of OX40 agonist ivuxolimab in advanced cancers. Study-level background: Enrolled patients in dose escalation had cancers that were hepatocellular carcinoma, melanoma, renal cell or head and neck cancer.

Study-wide results and caveats: Partial responders receiving 0.1-3.0 mg/kg showed among the lowest clonal expansion. CD4+ and CD8+ blood T cells expanded clonally by week 6 at 0.1 to 3.0 mg/kg. Relative to CD4+ cells, CD8+ T cells on average had more expanded clones.

The method was immunoSEQ multiplex PCR; TCRdb's version includes in-frame clones alone and lacks a portion of them. The data show about 80,000 clones, 84% seen once. The source of this sequence is an adult with an advanced solid tumor such as melanoma, head and neck, liver or kidney cancer. Sequencing was performed on CD4+ or CD8+ T cells sorted from blood, taken in a trial of the OX40 agonist ivuxolimab.

CDR3: CATSRTPGTPIREPQHF. The CDR3, as DNA: TGTGCCACCAGCAGAACCCCCGGGACTCCAATCCGGGAGCCCCAGCATTTT. The J gene is TRBJ1-5, the V gene TRBV15, with D possibly being TRBD1 (5 bases). Trimming cost V 2 bases and J 8 bases, with 22 bases left between them. The CDR3 sequence is 17 residues long. In germline, CDR1 is LNHNV, CDR2 YYDKDF (reference sequence). The full variable domain, rest sourced from reference TRBV15 and TRBJ1-5, is DAMVIQNPRYQVTQFGKPVTLSCSQTLNHNVMYWYQQKSSQAPKLLFHYYDKDFNNEADTPDNFQSRRPNTSFCFLDIRSPGLGDTAMYLCATSRTPGTPIREPQHFGDGTRLSIL.